What follows are 23 T cell receptor beta chains derived from one specimen sequenced in a study of blood T cell repertoires in COVID-19. The protocol was immunoSEQ multiplex PCR, while the TCRdb copy is restricted to in-frame clones and leaves out a portion. Of approximately 160,000 clones detected, about four fifths appear once; the ten largest clones hold approximately 7.7%. What was sequenced was peripheral blood. All receptors derive from a man in his forties who had recovered from COVID-19.

This sequence joins TRBV12-5 and TRBJ2-1; D uncertain. Between the trimmed V and J ends, which lost 3 bases and 0 bases, there was a span of 9 bases. The CDR3 runs 15 residues. Germline V gene data show CDR1 as LGHNT and CDR2 as FRNRAP. CDR3 sequence (DNA): TGTGCTAGTGGTTTTACGGTCCACTCCTACAATGAGCAGTTCTTC. Its translation: CASGFTVHSYNEQFF. Filled out from reference TRBV12-5 and TRBJ2-1, the complete variable domain reads DARVTQTPRHKVTEMGQEVTMRCQPILGHNTVFWYRQTMMQGLELLAYFRNRAPLDDSGMPKDRFSAEMPDATLATLKIQPSEPRDSAVYFCASGFTVHSYNEQFFGPGTRLTVL.

The genes are TRBV7-9 and TRBJ2-2; D ambiguous. V was pared by 7 bases and J by 0 bases, with 12 bases between. From germline, CDR1 is SEHNR and CDR2 FQNEAQ (reference sequence). This CDR3 region has 15 residues. The CDR3 loop reads CASTVVQTNTGELFF. CDR3 nucleotides: TGTGCCAGCACCGTTGTGCAGACGAACACCGGGGAGCTGTTTTTT.

In nucleotides, the CDR3 is TGTGCCAGCAGCTTAAGACCACTAGATGGAGATACGCAGTATTTT. Translated, it gives CASSLRPLDGDTQYF. The J gene is TRBJ2-3, the V gene TRBV7-2, with D possibly matching TRBD2 (5 bases). The CDR3 contains 15 residues. With 2 bases removed from V and 5 bases from J, the gap between germline ends came to 14 bases. Germline V gene lookup returns CDR1 SGHTA and CDR2 FQGNSA.

The chain joins TRBV6-6 to TRBJ1-1; TRBD1 is a possible D gene (6 bases). There are 16 residues in the CDR3. V gave up 2 bases and J gave up 5 bases, with 18 bases separating them. Germline values: CDR1 MNHNY, CDR2 SVGAGI (reference sequence). CDR3 bases: TGTGCCAGCAGTTACACGACAGGACCCATGGGGACTGAAGCTTTCTTT. Its translation is CASSYTTGPMGTEAFF.

A few counts support this clone. The chain links TRBV18 to TRBJ1-5; perhaps TRBD1 as D (6 bases). The CDR3 is made up of 15 amino acids. The germline V gene encodes CDR1 KGHSH and CDR2 LQKENI. Trimming cost V 4 bases and J 5 bases, with 15 bases left between them. The CDR3 DNA sequence: TGTGCCAGCTCACGGTCCCAGGGGAGGGATCAGCCCCAGCATTTT. As protein: CASSRSQGRDQPQHF. Drawing the rest from reference TRBV18 and TRBJ1-5, the complete variable domain is NAGVMQNPRHLVRRRGQEARLRCSPMKGHSHVYWYRQLPEEGLKFMVYLQKENIIDESGMPKERFSAEFPKEGPSILRIQQVVRGDSAAYFCASSRSQGRDQPQHFGDGTRLSIL.

The rearrangement joins TRBV12-3 or TRBV12-4 to TRBJ1-1; D perhaps matches TRBD1 (6 bases). Trimming cost V 7 bases and J 2 bases, with 11 bases left between them. This CDR3 contains 13 residues. The CDR3 is CASTRGANTEAFF. The CDR3 DNA reads TGTGCCAGCACTCGGGGGGCCAACACTGAAGCTTTCTTT.

The V call is TRBV19, the J call TRBJ2-1, with a possible D match to TRBD1 (5 bases). CDR3 length: 13 amino acids. The V end lost 5 bases, the J end lost 10 bases, and 15 bases lay between the germline ends. The V gene's germline CDR1 is LNHDA and CDR2 SQIVND (reference sequence). As DNA, the CDR3 is TGTGCCAGTAGTGATTCAGGGTATGGCGAGCAGTTCTTC. Translated: CASSDSGYGEQFF.

V gene TRBV5-4 combines with J gene TRBJ1-2, with D possibly matching TRBD1 (6 bases). V shed 3 bases and J shed 7 bases, with 13 bases lying between them. Germline V lookup: CDR1 SGHNT, CDR2 YYREEE (reference sequence). The CDR3 runs to 13 residues. Here the CDR3 reads CASSSQGRLGYTF. CDR3 bases: TGTGCCAGCAGCTCACAGGGACGCCTTGGCTACACCTTC.

The chain couples TRBV12-5 to TRBJ1-1, with 8 bases lining up with TRBD1. The CDR3 runs 15 residues. Germline lookup yields CDR1 LGHNT and CDR2 FRNRAP. The V gene end was trimmed by 0 bases and the J gene end by 5 bases; junction bases not matched to a gene: 5. In nucleotides, the CDR3 is TGTGCTAGTGGTTTGGTAAACAGGGGGTATACTGAAGCTTTCTTT. Its translation: CASGLVNRGYTEAFF.

The rearrangement uses TRBV24-1 and TRBJ2-1; D perhaps matches TRBD2 (5 bases). The V and J ends lost 0 bases and 6 bases respectively, with 11 bases between them. The germline gives CDR1 KGHDR, CDR2 SFDVKD. The CDR3 consists of 15 residues. The CDR3 region has the DNA TGTGCCACCAGTGATTTGTCGGAGGTCGGCAATGAGCAGTTCTTC. Encoded protein: CATSDLSEVGNEQFF.

The rearrangement uses TRBV3-1 (or the pseudogene TRBV3-2) and TRBJ2-1; TRBD2 might be the D (6 bases). V was cut by 1 base and J by 5 bases, with 18 bases left in between. Germline CDR1 LGHDT, CDR2 YNNKEL (reference sequence). CDR3 length: 17 amino acids. In nucleotides, the CDR3 is TGTGCCAGCAGCCAAGTGGGGCGGGGTTTAGGGCACAATGAGCAGTTCTTC. Protein sequence: CASSQVGRGLGHNEQFF.

The V call is TRBV5-1, the J call TRBJ2-7; 9 nucleotides agree with TRBD2. From germline, CDR1 is SGHRS and CDR2 YFSETQ. Trimming cost V 0 bases and J 3 bases; bases outside gene matches: 10. The CDR3 loop spans 17 amino acids. The CDR3 DNA reads as TGCGCCAGCAGCTTGGCCGTTGAGGCTAGCGGGAACTACGAGCAGTACTTC. Translating gives CASSLAVEASGNYEQYF.

V is TRBV27 and J is TRBJ2-7; TRBD2 might be the D (8 bases). Germline lookup yields CDR1 MNHEY and CDR2 SMNVEV (reference sequence). The germline V and J ends were trimmed by 10 bases and 4 bases, with 23 bases remaining between them. The CDR3 length is 15 residues. CDR3 residues: CATGGPRGRPYEQYF. The CDR3, as DNA: TGTGCCACGGGGGGGCCCAGGGGGAGGCCATACGAGCAGTACTTC.

This clone has just one count. This sequence joins TRBV7-9 and TRBJ1-5; 8 nucleotides line up with TRBD1. The CDR3 is 15 amino acids. Germline CDR1 SEHNR, CDR2 FQNEAQ (reference sequence). J lost 11 bases, V lost 5 bases, and 14 bases had no gene match. This CDR3 reads CASSGSGTGDLSQHF. In DNA, the CDR3 is TGTGCCAGCAGCGGATCCGGGACAGGAGATTTGTCCCAGCATTTT. Using reference TRBV7-9 and TRBJ1-5 for the parts outside the CDR3, the full variable domain is DTGVSQNPRHKITKRGQNVTFRCDPISEHNRLYWYRQTLGQGPEFLTYFQNEAQLEKSRLLSDRFSAERPKGSFSTLEIQRTEQGDSAMYLCASSGSGTGDLSQHFGDGTRLSIL.

The CDR3: CASRTSGSTGELFF. The CDR3 nucleotides read TGTGCCAGCAGGACTTCAGGGTCCACCGGGGAGCTGTTTTTT. The chain recombines TRBV28 with TRBJ2-2, with D possibly matching TRBD1 (5 bases). The CDR3 extends over 14 amino acids. Germline V gene lookup returns CDR1 MDHEN and CDR2 SYDVKM. V was cut by 6 bases and J by 4 bases, with 12 bases left in between.

The rearrangement uses TRBV28 and TRBJ1-5; no clear D. The CDR3 loop spans 13 amino acids. Germline loops: CDR1 MDHEN, CDR2 SYDVKM. V was clipped by 5 bases and J by 0 bases, with 5 bases between them. CDR3 sequence: CASSRSSNQPQHF. CDR3 nucleotides: TGTGCCAGCAGTCGCAGTAGCAATCAGCCCCAGCATTTT.

The sample holds one count of this clone. The V call is TRBV14, the J call TRBJ2-2, with TRBD2 matching 7 bases. The germline V gene has CDR1 SGHDN and CDR2 FVKESK. The CDR3 has 16 residues. V gave up 4 bases and J gave up 6 bases; unmatched junction bases: 11. The CDR3 region is CASSRSLAVTAGELFF. The CDR3 DNA sequence: TGTGCCAGCAGCCGATCTCTAGCGGTGACAGCCGGGGAGCTGTTTTTT. Full variable domain (missing parts from reference TRBV14 and TRBJ2-2): EAGVTQFPSHSVIEKGQTVTLRCDPISGHDNLYWYRRVMGKEIKFLLHFVKESKQDESGMPNNRFLAERTGGTYSTLKVQPAELEDSGVYFCASSRSLAVTAGELFFGEGSRLTVL.

The gene calls are TRBV19 and TRBJ1-5; unclear D gene. V lost 7 bases and J lost 2, with 15 bases in between. Germline CDR1 is LNHDA and CDR2 is SQIVND (reference sequence). CDR3 length: 15 amino acids. The CDR3 nucleotides are TGTGCCAGTATTCCCAACCTCGGGGGCAATCAGCCCCAGCATTTT. Protein product: CASIPNLGGNQPQHF.

V and J are TRBV9 and TRBJ1-6; possible D gene TRBD1, 5 bases. CDR1 and CDR2 from the germline V gene are SGDLS and YYNGEE. With 3 bases removed from V and 0 bases from J, the gap between germline ends came to 10 bases. This CDR3 has 16 residues. CDR3 sequence (DNA): TGTGCCAGCAGCGCATACAGGAGCTCCTATAATTCACCCCTCCACTTT. Its translation: CASSAYRSSYNSPLHF.

This clone came up once. Here the CDR3 DNA reads TGTGCCAGCCAAGACAGGGTCAGGGTAACCGGGGAGCTGTTTTTT. Residues: CASQDRVRVTGELFF. This chain uses TRBV19 with TRBJ2-2, with TRBD1 matching 7 bases. CDR3 length equals 15 residues. V shed 9 bases and J 5 bases; nucleotides not matched to a gene: 12. Germline CDR1 is LNHDA and CDR2 is SQIVND (reference sequence).

This sequence joins TRBV7-9 and TRBJ2-1; unclear D gene. CDR1 is SEHNR, CDR2 FQNEAQ, per germline (reference sequence). V shed 8 bases and J shed 3 bases, with 11 bases lying between them. The CDR3 has 13 amino acids. The chain's CDR3 is CASVVLVYNEQFF. Written as DNA, the CDR3 is TGTGCCAGCGTAGTTCTCGTCTACAATGAGCAGTTCTTC. Full variable domain (missing parts from reference TRBV7-9 and TRBJ2-1): DTGVSQNPRHKITKRGQNVTFRCDPISEHNRLYWYRQTLGQGPEFLTYFQNEAQLEKSRLLSDRFSAERPKGSFSTLEIQRTEQGDSAMYLCASVVLVYNEQFFGPGTRLTVL.

The chain employs TRBV7-2 and TRBJ2-2, with D possibly TRBD1 on 6 matching bases. This CDR3 is 15 amino acids long. The germline gives CDR1 SGHTA, CDR2 FQGNSA. The ends were cut back, 2 bases at V and 3 bases at J, with 10 bases in the middle. In DNA form, the CDR3 reads TGTGCCAGCAGCTTACAGGGGTTATACACCGGGGAGCTGTTTTTT. It specifies CASSLQGLYTGELFF.

The CDR3, as DNA: TGTGCCAGCAGCCAAACTCCCCTGGGAGGGGACATTCAGTACTTC. Translated: CASSQTPLGGDIQYF. The chain combines TRBV3-1 (or the pseudogene TRBV3-2) with TRBJ2-4; 7 nucleotides match TRBD2. The CDR3 covers 15 residues. V gave up 2 bases and J gave up 8 bases; unmatched junction bases: 9. Germline V lookup: CDR1 LGHDT, CDR2 YNNKEL (reference sequence).